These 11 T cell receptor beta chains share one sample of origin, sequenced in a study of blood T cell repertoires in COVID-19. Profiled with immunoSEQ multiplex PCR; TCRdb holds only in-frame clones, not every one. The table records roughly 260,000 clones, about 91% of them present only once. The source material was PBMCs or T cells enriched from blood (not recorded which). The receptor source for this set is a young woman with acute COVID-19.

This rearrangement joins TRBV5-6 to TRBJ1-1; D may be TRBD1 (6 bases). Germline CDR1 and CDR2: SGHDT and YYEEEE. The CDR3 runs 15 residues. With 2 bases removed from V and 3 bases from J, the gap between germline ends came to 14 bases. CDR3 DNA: TGTGCCAGCAGCTTCCCCCCAGGGGCTTACACTGAAGCTTTCTTT. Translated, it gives CASSFPPGAYTEAFF.

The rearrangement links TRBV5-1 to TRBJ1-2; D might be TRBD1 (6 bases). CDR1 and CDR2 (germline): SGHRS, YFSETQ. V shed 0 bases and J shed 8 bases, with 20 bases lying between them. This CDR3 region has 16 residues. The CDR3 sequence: CASSLGAGDASNGYTF. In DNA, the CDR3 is TGCGCCAGCAGCTTGGGGGCAGGGGACGCTTCAAACGGCTACACCTTC.

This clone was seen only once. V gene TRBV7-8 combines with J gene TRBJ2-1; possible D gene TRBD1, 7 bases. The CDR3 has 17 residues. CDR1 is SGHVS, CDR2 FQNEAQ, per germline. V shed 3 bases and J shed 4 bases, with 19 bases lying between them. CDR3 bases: TGTGCCAGCAGCTTCGCGTTCTCGCAGGGGGGATACAATGAGCAGTTCTTC. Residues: CASSFAFSQGGYNEQFF.

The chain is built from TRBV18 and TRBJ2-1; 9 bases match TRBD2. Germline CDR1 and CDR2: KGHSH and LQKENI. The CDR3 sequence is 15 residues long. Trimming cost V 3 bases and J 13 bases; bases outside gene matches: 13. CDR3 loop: CASSPPTHLAGAQFF. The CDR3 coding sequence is TGTGCCAGCTCACCCCCCACGCACTTAGCGGGGGCCCAGTTCTTC. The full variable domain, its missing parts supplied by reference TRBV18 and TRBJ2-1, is NAGVMQNPRHLVRRRGQEARLRCSPMKGHSHVYWYRQLPEEGLKFMVYLQKENIIDESGMPKERFSAEFPKEGPSILRIQQVVRGDSAAYFCASSPPTHLAGAQFFGPGTRLTVL.

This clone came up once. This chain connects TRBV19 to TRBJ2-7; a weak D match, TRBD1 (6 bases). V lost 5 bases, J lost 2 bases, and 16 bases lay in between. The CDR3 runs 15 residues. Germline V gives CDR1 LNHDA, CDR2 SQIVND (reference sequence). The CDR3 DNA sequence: TGTGCCAGTAGTTCGACAGGAAGATTTACCTACGAGCAGTACTTC. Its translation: CASSSTGRFTYEQYF.

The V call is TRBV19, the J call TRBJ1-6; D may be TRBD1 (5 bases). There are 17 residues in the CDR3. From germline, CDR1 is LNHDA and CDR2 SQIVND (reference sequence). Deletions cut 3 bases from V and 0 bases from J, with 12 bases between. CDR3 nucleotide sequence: TGTGCCAGTAGTATTAGACAGAGTGACTCCTATAATTCACCCCTCCACTTT. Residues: CASSIRQSDSYNSPLHF.

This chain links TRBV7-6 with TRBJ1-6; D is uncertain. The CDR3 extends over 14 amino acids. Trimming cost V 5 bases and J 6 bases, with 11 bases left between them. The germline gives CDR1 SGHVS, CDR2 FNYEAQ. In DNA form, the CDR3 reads TGTGCCAGCAGCGGCGGGGATGGTAATTCACCCCTCCACTTT. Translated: CASSGGDGNSPLHF.

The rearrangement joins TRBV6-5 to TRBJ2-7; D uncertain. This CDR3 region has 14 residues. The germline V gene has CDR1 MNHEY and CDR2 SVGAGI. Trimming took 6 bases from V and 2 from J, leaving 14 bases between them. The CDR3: CASSLNRVTYEQYF. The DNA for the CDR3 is TGTGCCAGCAGCTTAAATCGCGTTACCTACGAGCAGTACTTC.

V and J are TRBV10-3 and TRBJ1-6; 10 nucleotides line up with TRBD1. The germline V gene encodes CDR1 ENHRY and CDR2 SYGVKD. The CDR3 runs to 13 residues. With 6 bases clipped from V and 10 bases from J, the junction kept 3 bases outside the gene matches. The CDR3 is CAIRGTGDSPLHF. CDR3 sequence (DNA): TGTGCCATCAGAGGGACAGGGGACTCACCCCTCCACTTT.

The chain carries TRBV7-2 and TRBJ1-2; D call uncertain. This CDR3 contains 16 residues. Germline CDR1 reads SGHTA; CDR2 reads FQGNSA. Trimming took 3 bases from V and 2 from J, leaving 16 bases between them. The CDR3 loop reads CASSFSSSQRNYGYTF. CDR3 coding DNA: TGTGCCAGCAGCTTTTCGTCATCACAAAGAAACTATGGCTACACCTTC.

CDR3 sequence (DNA): TGTGCCTGGAGTGAGGGGGTACGCTCACCCCTCCACTTT. This encodes CAWSEGVRSPLHF. V is TRBV30 and J is TRBJ1-6; perhaps TRBD1 as D (6 bases). The CDR3 is 13 residues long. Germline-derived CDR1 and CDR2 are GTSNPN and SVGIG (reference sequence). Trimming took off 1 base at V and 10 bases at J, with 11 bases between the two ends.